This entry lists 10 T cell receptor beta chains sequenced from one sample in a study of OX40 agonist ivuxolimab in advanced cancers. Using immunoSEQ multiplex PCR, the repertoire was profiled, and TCRdb retains in-frame clones only, with some absent. The repertoire holds about 72,000 clones, roughly nine tenths seen once, with roughly 1% in the top ten. The input for sequencing was CD4+ or CD8+ T cells sorted from blood, taken in a trial of the OX40 agonist ivuxolimab. All receptors derive from an adult with an advanced solid tumor such as melanoma, head and neck, liver or kidney cancer.

This clone was observed a handful of times. The V and J genes are TRBV13 and TRBJ2-7; D possibly uses TRBD1 or TRBD2 (5 bases each). Germline V gene lookup returns CDR1 PRHDT and CDR2 FYEKMQ (reference sequence). The ends were cut back, 5 bases at V and 9 bases at J, with 17 bases in the middle. This CDR3 spans 13 amino acids. The CDR3 sequence: CASSPPGPMGQYF. CDR3 in DNA: TGTGCCAGCAGCCCTCCGGGACCGATGGGGCAGTACTTC.

The chain links TRBV10-3 to TRBJ2-6; 7 bases fit TRBD1. The CDR3 contains 16 residues. Trimming cost V 9 bases and J 0 bases; bases outside gene matches: 8. The germline gives CDR1 ENHRY, CDR2 SYGVKD. The DNA of the CDR3 is TGTGCCATAACGGGACAGTCCACCTCTGGGGCCAACGTCCTGACTTTC. Translated: CAITGQSTSGANVLTF.

In its sample, this clone was seen once. The chain employs TRBV19 and TRBJ1-1; tentative D call: TRBD1 (6 bases). Deletions cut 3 bases from V and 10 bases from J, with 24 bases between. Germline CDR1 is LNHDA and CDR2 is SQIVND (reference sequence). The CDR3 is made up of 16 amino acids. CDR3: CASSIALQGLAVGAFF. CDR3 DNA: TGTGCCAGTAGTATCGCGTTACAGGGATTGGCCGTGGGAGCTTTCTTT.

This chain connects TRBV7-3 to TRBJ2-3; 12 bases line up with TRBD2. The CDR3 is 17 residues long. With 4 bases clipped from V and 2 bases from J, the junction kept 7 bases outside the gene matches. Germline V gene sequence: CDR1 SGHTA, CDR2 FQGTGA. The CDR3 DNA follows: TGTGCCAGCAGCTCGACTAGCGGGGGCCTAACCACAGATACGCAGTATTTT. Its protein is CASSSTSGGLTTDTQYF. Full variable domain (missing parts from reference TRBV7-3 and TRBJ2-3): GAGVSQTPSNKVTEKGKYVELRCDPISGHTALYWYRQSLGQGPEFLIYFQGTGAADDSGLPNDRFFAVRPEGSVSTLKIQRTERGDSAVYLCASSSTSGGLTTDTQYFGPGTRLTVL.

V and J are TRBV6-5 and TRBJ2-7; TRBD1 agrees at 7 bases. CDR3 length equals 14 residues. Germline CDR1 reads MNHEY; CDR2 reads SVGAGI. V gave up 4 bases and J gave up 1 base; unmatched junction bases: 4. The CDR3 nucleotides are TGTGCCAGCAGTTGGGACAGAACATCCTACGAGCAGTACTTC. Translated: CASSWDRTSYEQYF.

This clone has only one observation. The V and J genes are TRBV7-8 and TRBJ2-7; 9 bases map to TRBD1. The germline V gene has CDR1 SGHVS and CDR2 FQNEAQ. The CDR3 has 13 amino acids. J was trimmed by 6 bases and V by 5 bases; bases with no gene match: 5. The CDR3 loop reads CASSHRGPVEQYF. In nucleotides, the CDR3 is TGTGCCAGCAGCCACAGGGGGCCGGTCGAGCAGTACTTC.

CDR3 protein: CASSSNGYTF. CDR3 nucleotide sequence: TGTGCCAGCAGTTCGAATGGCTACACCTTC. The V call is TRBV28, the J call TRBJ1-2; no clear D gene. The CDR3 is made up of 10 amino acids. Per germline, CDR1 MDHEN and CDR2 SYDVKM. V was cut by 4 bases and J by 6 bases, with 3 bases left in between.

This clone was seen a handful of times. The chain is built from TRBV30 and TRBJ1-4; no clear D. CDR3 length: 14 amino acids. Germline assignment: CDR1 GTSNPN and CDR2 SVGIG (reference sequence). Trimming cost V 5 bases and J 0 bases, with 10 bases left between them. CDR3 loop: CAWGQRTTNEKLFF. In DNA, the CDR3 is TGTGCCTGGGGTCAGAGAACAACTAATGAAAAACTGTTTTTT.

The CDR3 loop is CASSPTGTQETQYF. The CDR3 DNA sequence: TGTGCCAGTAGTCCCACCGGGACTCAAGAGACCCAGTACTTC. This chain connects TRBV19 to TRBJ2-5; D is perhaps TRBD2 (6 bases). Trimming shortened V by 5 bases and J by 2 bases, and 12 bases separated the two germline ends. The CDR3 has 14 amino acids. Germline loops: CDR1 LNHDA, CDR2 SQIVND (reference sequence).

This chain joins TRBV28 and TRBJ2-5; 8 nucleotides line up with TRBD2. The CDR3 is 15 amino acids. The germline CDR1 and CDR2 sequences are MDHEN and SYDVKM. Trimming at V came to 6 bases and at J to 5 bases, leaving 11 bases not matched to a gene. For the CDR3, the DNA is TGTGCCAGCAGGAACTCGGGACTAGATAGCGAGACCCAGTACTTC. Protein product: CASRNSGLDSETQYF.